This record concerns one T cell receptor beta chain sequence. Its antigen is as yet unknown. The sample belongs to a study of vaccination effects on CD4 cells after COVID-19. Study details: Sampling occurred a median 72 days post second dose, range 14 to 241. Study results and limitations: The study enrolled few convalescent patients and sampled no early post-infection timepoints. Marked clonal contraction of infection- and vaccine-induced clones was seen late after vaccination.

Generated by immunoSEQ multiplex PCR, the TCRdb table keeps only in-frame clones and is missing some. The table lists tens of thousands of clones, 76% of them singletons. Pools of viral peptides were used by the ViraFEST assay to expand antigen-specific CD4+ T cells ahead of sequencing. Following an approximately 9-day culture, CD4+ T cells were purified. Of the BNT162b2 and mRNA-1273 vaccines, participants received two doses of one or the other. Each culture had half its medium swapped for IL-2 medium on days 3 and 7. Looked up from germline, CDR1 is DFQATT and CDR2 is SNEGSKA (reference sequence). V shed 5 bases and J shed 4 bases, with 8 bases lying between them. This CDR3 region has 11 residues.

This TCR came from a human donor who received a COVID-19 vaccine. The J gene is TRBJ1-1, the V gene TRBV20-1, with a possible D match to TRBD1 (5 bases). Here the sequenced sample was CD4+ T cells from PBMCs cultured with HCoV-OC43 spike peptides, taken after COVID-19 vaccination. Regarding subset: HCoV-OC43 spike overlapping peptide pool stimulation. CDR3 region: CSAPRGTEAFF. The CDR3 DNA follows: TGCAGTGCTCCAAGGGGCACTGAAGCTTTCTTT.